This T cell receptor (beta chain) was captured by sequencing in a study of vaccination effects on CD4 cells after COVID-19. Study-level information: Each person got two doses of an mRNA SARS-CoV-2 vaccine, BNT162b2 or mRNA-1273.

Only a few counts were recorded for this clone. The antigen is not known. The table came from immunoSEQ multiplex PCR; TCRdb's copy has only in-frame clones and leaves some out. The repertoire holds 30,000 to 45,000 clones, with under 70% as singletons. Before sequencing took place, the ViraFEST assay used viral peptide pools to expand antigen-specific CD4+ T cells. Having been cultured for less than 13 days, the cells underwent CD4+ T cell isolation. Vaccine recipients had no previous SARS-CoV-2 infection; their nucleocapsid antibodies were negative. Whole-study results and caveats: Recruitment yielded few convalescent patients, and the study had no early post-infection timepoints.

Trimming took 4 bases from V and 7 from J, leaving 13 bases between them. The CDR3 has 14 amino acids. CDR1 SGHDN and CDR2 FVKESK come from the germline V gene. The sample here was CD4+ T cells from PBMCs cultured with SARS-CoV-2 spike peptides, taken before COVID-19 vaccination. This receptor was obtained from a human donor who received a COVID-19 vaccine. V is TRBV14 and J is TRBJ2-2; D is possibly TRBD1 (5 bases). CDR3 region: CASSPTGQIGELFF. In nucleotides, the CDR3 is TGTGCCAGCAGCCCCACTGGACAAATCGGGGAGCTGTTTTTT.